This T cell receptor (beta chain) was sequenced in a study of blood T cell repertoires in COVID-19. Study in general: Sites in the United States, Italy and Spain provided acute and convalescent COVID-19 samples.

Trimming removed 7 bases from V and 6 bases from J, with 5 bases in between. From germline, CDR1 is SGDLS and CDR2 YYNGEE. The CDR3 extends over 10 amino acids. Here immunoSEQ multiplex PCR was the method, and the copy in TCRdb shows in-frame clones only, minus some. The sample consists of 15,000 to 20,000 clones, about 85% of them appearing once. This TCR was recovered from a human donor with active COVID-19. The donor label of this sample is uncertain. Sequencing was done on a sample of peripheral blood. The chain uses TRBV9 and TRBJ2-1, with D possibly matching TRBD2 (5 bases). CDR3 DNA sequence: TGTGCCAGCGGGAGCAATGAGCAGTTCTTC. Its protein product is CASGSNEQFF.